A selection of T cell receptor beta chains follows, all from one sample in a study of cytomegalovirus exposure and HLA in healthy donors. TCRdb's copy holds only in-frame clones and misses some; the assay was immunoSEQ multiplex PCR. The sample has tens of thousands of clones, about 77% seen once; the top ten hold 2.5%. What was sequenced was PBMCs. The receptors derive from a male donor in good health and CMV-seropositive. Each CDR3 is given with its conserved first and last residue. A D gene is named only where the DNA matches it firmly.

CASSLLAGGPLGTDTQYF TRBJ2-3 TRBV5-8 TRBD2
CASSESSGSLGIQYF TRBJ2-4 TRBV25-1 TRBD2
CASSPRLQYNYGYTF TRBJ1-2 TRBV13 -
CATSRDRTGTVTQYF TRBJ2-5 TRBV15 TRBD1
CASSQVVVGRAYEQYF TRBJ2-7 TRBV4-1 -
CAWSPGLRETQYF TRBJ2-5 TRBV30 -
CASSHSPGDDQPQHF TRBJ1-5 TRBV4-2 -
CASSLGAMGLAGAQEQFF TRBJ2-1 TRBV7-9 TRBD2
CASSQGRDRGNEKLFF TRBJ1-4 TRBV4-3 TRBD1
CASSVLAGVRGEQYF TRBJ2-7 TRBV19 TRBD2
CSVASFETGGSDEQFF TRBJ2-1 TRBV29-1 TRBD1
CASSLTWGGTDTQYF TRBJ2-3 TRBV7-3 -
CASSFAPGVALGEQYF TRBJ2-7 TRBV7-3 -
CASSVARRDRQPQHF TRBJ1-5 TRBV9 -
CASSYSTGEAFF TRBJ1-1 TRBV6-5 TRBD1
CASSFTGGPNTEAFF TRBJ1-1 TRBV7-9 -
CASSSGTSGSAVHEQYF TRBJ2-7 TRBV5-1 TRBD2
CASSPGSGSYEQYF TRBJ2-7 TRBV18 -
CASSFRGRNYSNQPQHF TRBJ1-5 TRBV7-3 -
CASSFGTGGSGVTQYF TRBJ2-5 TRBV7-9 TRBD1
CASSAGTQSSYEQYF TRBJ2-7 TRBV9 -
CASRYDRGGTEAFF TRBJ1-1 TRBV5-1 TRBD1
CASSQETSVTDTQYF TRBJ2-3 TRBV4-3 -
CASMHTGQNNEKLFF TRBJ1-4 TRBV10-2 -
CASSLVQTTISYNEQFF TRBJ2-1 TRBV7-9 -
CASSPRTGRVRGELFF TRBJ2-2 TRBV7-2 -
CASSDWAGYNEQFF TRBJ2-1 TRBV25-1 -
CATSSRGLAFHGELFF TRBJ2-2 TRBV15 TRBD2
CAFNFLGLAGYEQYF TRBJ2-7 TRBV10-3 TRBD2
CASSPIQTEAFF TRBJ1-1 TRBV18 -
CASSLRTGGMYEQYF TRBJ2-7 TRBV6-5 TRBD1
CASSDDALSDRGGYTF TRBJ1-2 TRBV6-4 -